These 10 T cell receptor beta chains share one sample of origin, sequenced in a study of CD8 T cells in Susac syndrome. After extraction with the RNeasy kit, about 0.45 to 1 ug of the RNA was reverse transcribed using random hexamers. TCRdb recomputed calls from the immunoSEQ multiplex PCR reads with MiXCR, one row per CDR3 protein. The table shows some 210,000 distinct CDR3 sequences, with approximately 94% occurring only once. The sample taken for sequencing was CD4+ T cells from PBMCs. Receptor source: a human donor with Susac syndrome.

The chain employs TRBV6-4 and TRBJ2-1; TRBD1 is a possible D gene (5 bases). Between the trimmed V and J ends, which lost 5 bases and 10 bases, there was a span of 15 bases. Germline values: CDR1 MRHNA, CDR2 SNTAGT. The CDR3 totals 13 residues. The CDR3 sequence: CASSLDGSGEQFF. The CDR3 DNA is TGTGCCAGCAGTTTGGACGGTTCAGGGGAGCAGTTCTTC.

The chain joins TRBV7-8 to TRBJ2-3, with 13 bases aligning to TRBD2. This CDR3 spans 16 amino acids. The ends lost 5 bases at V and 1 base at J; junction bases unmatched: 3. CDR1 and CDR2 (germline): SGHVS, FQNEAQ. For the CDR3, the DNA is TGTGCCAGCAGCCCCACTAGCGGGAGGGGCACAGATACGCAGTATTTT. This sequence encodes CASSPTSGRGTDTQYF. The full variable domain, completed using reference TRBV7-8 and TRBJ2-3, is GAGVSQSPRYKVAKRGQDVALRCDPISGHVSLFWYQQALGQGPEFLTYFQNEAQLDKSGLPSDRFFAERPEGSVSTLKIQRTQQEDSAVYLCASSPTSGRGTDTQYFGPGTRLTVL.

The chain uses TRBV7-8 and TRBJ1-1; a weak D match, TRBD1 (5 bases). With 1 base removed from V and 4 bases from J, the gap between germline ends came to 13 bases. Germline V gives CDR1 SGHVS, CDR2 FQNEAQ. This CDR3 spans 15 amino acids. CDR3 DNA sequence: TGTGCCAGCAGCTTAGGAGTGGGGGGGAGCACTGAAGCTTTCTTT. Translation: CASSLGVGGSTEAFF.

This chain joins TRBV28 and TRBJ1-6; D perhaps matches TRBD1 (6 bases). Germline V lookup: CDR1 MDHEN, CDR2 SYDVKM. The CDR3 loop spans 17 amino acids. V gave up 6 bases and J gave up 5 bases, with 20 bases separating them. This CDR3 is CASRLGGFGTNNSPLHF. As DNA, the CDR3 is TGTGCCAGCAGACTAGGTGGTTTCGGGACAAATAATTCACCCCTCCACTTT. Looking up the rest from reference TRBV28 and TRBJ1-6 gives the full variable domain: DVKVTQSSRYLVKRTGEKVFLECVQDMDHENMFWYRQDPGLGLRLIYFSYDVKMKEKGDIPEGYSVSREKKERFSLILESASTNQTSMYLCASRLGGFGTNNSPLHFGNGTRLTVT.

In its sample, this clonotype was seen a few times. The V and J genes are TRBV11-1 and TRBJ1-1; D is ambiguous. The V end lost 5 bases, the J end lost 1 base, and 11 bases lay between the germline ends. This CDR3 is 14 amino acids long. Germline CDR1 is SGHAT and CDR2 is FQDESV (reference sequence). The CDR3 DNA reads TGTGCCAGCAGCCGGAGGCATCGGAACACTGAAGCTTTCTTT. It encodes CASSRRHRNTEAFF.

This clonotype appeared once. The chain couples TRBV30 to TRBJ1-1; 11 bases agree with TRBD1. The length of the CDR3 is 16 residues. The germline gives CDR1 GTSNPN, CDR2 SVGIG (reference sequence). J lost 1 base, V lost 1 base, and 5 bases had no gene match. This CDR3 reads CAWSADRGRENTEAFF. The CDR3 DNA follows: TGTGCCTGGAGTGCGGACAGGGGGCGGGAGAACACTGAAGCTTTCTTT.

This clonotype was detected only a few times. V is TRBV18 and J is TRBJ1-1; D call uncertain. Germline values: CDR1 KGHSH, CDR2 LQKENI. V was shortened by 2 bases and J by 2 bases, with 9 bases between the two germline ends. The CDR3 is 14 residues long. In DNA form, the CDR3 reads TGTGCCAGCTCACCAGGCAGCTTAAACACTGAAGCTTTCTTT. This translates into CASSPGSLNTEAFF.

This clonotype was seen a single time. For the CDR3, the DNA is TGTGCCAGCTCGATCCGGGACAGGGCTCCCGATGGCTACACCTTC. This translates into CASSIRDRAPDGYTF. This chain connects TRBV18 to TRBJ1-2; 9 bases agree with TRBD1. This CDR3 region has 15 residues. The V and J ends lost 6 bases and 6 bases, in that order; junction bases with no gene match: 11. The germline CDR1 and CDR2 sequences are KGHSH and LQKENI.

The chain employs TRBV5-1 and TRBJ2-3, with TRBD1 matching 9 bases. Looked up from germline, CDR1 is SGHRS and CDR2 is YFSETQ. J gave up 5 bases and V 4 bases, and 11 bases lay outside the gene matches. The CDR3 contains 16 residues. The CDR3 nucleotides are TGCGCCAGCAGCGGGAAGCGGACAGGGGTCCAAGATACGCAGTATTTT. It is translated as CASSGKRTGVQDTQYF.

This rearrangement joins TRBV4-3 to TRBJ1-2; D remains ambiguous. CDR3 length: 15 amino acids. V was clipped by 1 base and J by 8 bases, with 17 bases between them. Germline V CDR1 and CDR2: LGHNA, YSLEER. The CDR3 DNA reads TGCGCCAGCAGCCAAGTGGGGTCGCTCGGGTCCGGCTACACCTTC. It is translated as CASSQVGSLGSGYTF.